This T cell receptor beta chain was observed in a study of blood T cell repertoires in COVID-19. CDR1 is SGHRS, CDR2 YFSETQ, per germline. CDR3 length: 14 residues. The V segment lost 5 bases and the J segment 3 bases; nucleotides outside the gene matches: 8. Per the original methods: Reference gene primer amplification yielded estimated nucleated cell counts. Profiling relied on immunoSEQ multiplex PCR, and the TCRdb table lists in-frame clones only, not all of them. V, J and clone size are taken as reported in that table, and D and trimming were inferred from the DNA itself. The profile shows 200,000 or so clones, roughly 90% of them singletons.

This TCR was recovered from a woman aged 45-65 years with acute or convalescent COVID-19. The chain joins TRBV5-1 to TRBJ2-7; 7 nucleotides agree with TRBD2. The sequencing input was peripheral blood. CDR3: CASSPSGANYEQYF. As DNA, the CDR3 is TGCGCCAGCAGTCCTAGCGGAGCCAACTACGAGCAGTACTTC.